A selection of T cell receptor beta chains follows, all from one sample in a study of response to subunit inactivated influenza vaccine. Using its own MiXCR run on the RT-PCR reads, TCRdb lists one record per CDR3 protein. Of around 750,000 distinct CDR3 sequences detected, around 21% appear once; the ten largest clones hold roughly a tenth. The material was PBMCs from blood, obtained around 5 days after vaccination. These receptors were obtained from a man in his fifties or sixties who received an inactivated influenza vaccine. Both conserved end residues are part of each CDR3. A D gene is named only where the DNA matches it firmly. Rows may omit the clone size; those that give it use once, few, many or a size class.

>-|-|TRBJ1-2|TRBV12-3/TRBV12-4
TGTGCCAGCAGGGGGGGTAGTCCAAGCGATGGCTACACCTTC
CASRGGSPSDGYTF
>-|few|TRBJ2-1|TRBV4-3
TGCGCCAGCAGCCAAGATCGTAAGGGTTGGCAGTTCTTC
CASSQDRKGWQFF
>-|few|TRBJ2-3|TRBV5-8
TGTGCCAGCAGCTTTGGGGGGCTTGGCACAGATACGCAGTATTTT
CASSFGGLGTDTQYF
>TRBD1|-|TRBJ1-4|TRBV12-3/TRBV12-4
TGTGCCAGCAGAACAGGGGATAGGGAAAAACTGTTTTTT
CASRTGDREKLFF
>TRBD2|many|TRBJ2-5|TRBV29-1
TGCAGCGTTGATGGACTAGCGGGAGGAGCGACCCAGTACTTC
CSVDGLAGGATQYF
>TRBD1|few|TRBJ1-1|TRBV12-3/TRBV12-4
TGTGCCAGCAAACTGACAGGGGGCTTATGGAACACTGAAGCTTTCTTT
CASKLTGGLWNTEAFF
>TRBD1|few|TRBJ2-1|TRBV20-1
TGCAGTGCTTACAGACAGGGGAGTTTAGTCAATGAGCAGTTCTTC
CSAYRQGSLVNEQFF
>-|-|TRBJ2-2|TRBV5-5
TGTGCCAGCAGCCCCAGTTGGGGGAACACCGGGGAGCTGTTTTTT
CASSPSWGNTGELFF
>-|many|TRBJ2-7|TRBV4-2
TGTGCCAGCAGCCACCTACAGGGCTACGAGCAGTACTTC
CASSHLQGYEQYF
>-|-|TRBJ2-1|TRBV10-3
TGTGCCATCAGCGGCAGTTACAATGAGCAGTTCTTC
CAISGSYNEQFF
>-|few|TRBJ2-1|TRBV7-3
TGTGCCAGCAGCTTAACGCGGGACGACAATGAGCAGTTCTTC
CASSLTRDDNEQFF
>-|few|TRBJ2-1|TRBV9
TGTGCCAGCAGCGTAAGCCTCGGCGGTGAGCAGTTCTTC
CASSVSLGGEQFF
>-|many|TRBJ1-1|TRBV2
TGTGCCAGCAGTGATGGCAGGGCTACTCGAGCTTTCTTT
CASSDGRATRAFF
>TRBD1|few|TRBJ2-7|TRBV6-1
TGTGCCAGCAGAGCACCCAGGACAGGGGTCCGCTCGCGGGGCTACGAGCAGTACTTC
CASRAPRTGVRSRGYEQYF
>TRBD1|-|TRBJ2-3|TRBV29-1
TGCAGCGCCGCCCCCGAGACAGGGATGACAGATACGCAGTATTTT
CSAAPETGMTDTQYF
>-|-|TRBJ2-2|TRBV12-3/TRBV12-4
TGTGCCAGCAGCCACTTGGGCCCCAGCACCGGGGAGCTGTTTTTT
CASSHLGPSTGELFF
>-|-|TRBJ2-1|TRBV10-3
TGTGCCATCAGTCGGGACAACAAAGAGCAGTTCTTC
CAISRDNKEQFF
>-|-|TRBJ1-3|TRBV6-6
TGTGCCAGCAACGCTGGGGAGGGAACCCTATATTTT
CASNAGEGTLYF
>TRBD2|-|TRBJ2-7|TRBV20-1
TGCAGTGCTAGAGCAGACAGCGGGAGATTTGAGCAGTACTTC
CSARADSGRFEQYF
>-|-|TRBJ1-6|TRBV12-3/TRBV12-4
TGTGCCAGCAGTTTGATAAATTCACCCCTCCACTTT
CASSLINSPLHF
>TRBD2|-|TRBJ2-3|TRBV10-3
TGTGCCATCAGTGAGTCGAAGAGACTAGCGGAGGAGGATACGCAGTATTTT
CAISESKRLAEEDTQYF
>-|few|TRBJ1-6|TRBV20-1
TGCAGTGCTAGCGGGGTGGGGGTGGATTCACCCCTCCACTTT
CSASGVGVDSPLHF
>-|many|TRBJ1-1|TRBV3-1
TGTGCCAGCAGCCAGGGGGGCACTGAAGCTTTCTTT
CASSQGGTEAFF
>-|-|TRBJ1-5|TRBV15
TGTGCCACCAGCAGAGGGGCAGCGCTCAATCAGCCCCAGCATTTT
CATSRGAALNQPQHF
>-|-|TRBJ1-4|TRBV12-3/TRBV12-4
TGTGCCAGCAGGTTCCAGCTTAATGAAAAACTGTTTTTT
CASRFQLNEKLFF
>TRBD1|-|TRBJ1-1|TRBV4-3
TGCGCCAGCAGCCAAGATGGAGGGGACAGGGTCGCGGACACTGAAGCTTTCTTT
CASSQDGGDRVADTEAFF
>-|-|TRBJ1-1|TRBV6-2/TRBV6-3
TGTGCCAGCATCGAAGGTGGCGGGGCTGAAGCTTTCTTT
CASIEGGGAEAFF
>-|few|TRBJ2-2|TRBV7-9
TGTGCCAGCAGCTTAGCCGGGACTTGGAACACCGGGGAGCTGTTTTTT
CASSLAGTWNTGELFF
>-|-|TRBJ1-1|TRBV7-2
TGTGCCAGCCGCTCTGGACGGATTCCCACTGAAGCTTTCTTT
CASRSGRIPTEAFF
>-|-|TRBJ2-1|TRBV20-1
TGCAGTGCTAGAGATCCATGGACCCTTCAGTTCTTC
CSARDPWTLQFF
>TRBD2|few|TRBJ2-1|TRBV5-1
TGCGCCAGCAGCTTGGGCCTAGCGGGAGGAATCAATGAGCAGTTCTTC
CASSLGLAGGINEQFF
>-|-|TRBJ2-1|TRBV20-1
TGCAGTGCTCGCGTCGGGGCCCGAGCTGAGCAGTTCTTC
CSARVGARAEQFF
>TRBD2|-|TRBJ2-1|TRBV5-1
TGCGCCAGCAGCATAGCGGGGGGTTACAATGAGCAGTTCTTC
CASSIAGGYNEQFF
>-|-|TRBJ2-7|TRBV5-5
TGTGCCAGCGGCTTTAGGACGGGAATCGAGCAGTACTTC
CASGFRTGIEQYF
>TRBD2|once|TRBJ2-2|TRBV5-5
TGTGCCAGCAGCTTCCCGTCCGGGACTAGCGGGAGGGCCGGGGAGCTGTTTTTT
CASSFPSGTSGRAGELFF
>TRBD2|many|TRBJ2-1|TRBV10-3
TGTGCCATCAGGGCTAGCGGGAGTAAGGAAGAGCAGTTCTTC
CAIRASGSKEEQFF
>TRBD1|-|TRBJ2-7|TRBV11-2
TGTGCCAGCAGCTTAAGTAGAATGACAGACAGGGCATTTTACGAGCAGTACTTC
CASSLSRMTDRAFYEQYF
>-|-|TRBJ2-7|TRBV5-1
TGCGCCAGCAGCTTGGGGCAGGGGGGCCCCACCTACGAGCAGTACTTC
CASSLGQGGPTYEQYF
>TRBD2|-|TRBJ2-1|TRBV11-3
TGTGCCAGCAGCTTCTCGACTAGCGGGAACAATGAGCAGTTCTTC
CASSFSTSGNNEQFF
>-|-|TRBJ2-7|TRBV10-3
TGTGCCACCAATGGAGGACTCACGGCGGACGAGCAGTACTTC
CATNGGLTADEQYF
>-|few|TRBJ2-5|TRBV10-3
TGTGCCATCAGTGAGTCGGTCCAGATACTAGGACAAGAGACCCAGTACTTC
CAISESVQILGQETQYF
>TRBD1|many|TRBJ2-7|TRBV28
TGTGCCAGCAGGACCGGGACAGCAGGCTACGCGCAGTACTTC
CASRTGTAGYAQYF
>-|few|TRBJ2-7|TRBV15
TGTGCCACCAGCAGAGATATTTTCCGCGAGCAGTACTTC
CATSRDIFREQYF
>-|many|TRBJ2-1|TRBV7-2
TGTGCCAGCAGCTTGGTTGCGGGGTCCTACAATGAGCAGTTCTTC
CASSLVAGSYNEQFF
>TRBD1|-|TRBJ2-6|TRBV20-1
TGCAGTACTAACCAGGGGGACCCCTCTGGGGCCAACGTCCTGACTTTC
CSTNQGDPSGANVLTF
>-|-|TRBJ2-3|TRBV10-3
TGTGCCATCAGTGAGTCGAATTTGGCAGGGGCAGATACGCAGTATTTT
CAISESNLAGADTQYF
>TRBD1|few|TRBJ2-1|TRBV20-1
TGCAGTGCTCTTAACCGGGACAGGGGTTCCTACAATGAGCAGTTCTTC
CSALNRDRGSYNEQFF
>-|-|TRBJ2-3|TRBV24-1
TGTGCCACCAGTGAGGGGGGAAATGGCACAGATACGCAGTATTTT
CATSEGGNGTDTQYF
>TRBD2|-|TRBJ2-7|TRBV11-2
TGTGCCAGCAGCTTAGATATGGTAGCGGGAGGCTACGAGCAGTACTTC
CASSLDMVAGGYEQYF
>-|once|TRBJ2-1|TRBV28
TGTGCCAGCAGCCTAACAGGGCTCTCCTACGAGCAGTTCTTC
CASSLTGLSYEQFF
>-|-|TRBJ2-7|TRBV27
TGTGCCAGCAGTACCAAACCCGGGGCCAGGGCGGAACAGCAGTACTTC
CASSTKPGARAEQQYF
>-|-|TRBJ2-6|TRBV7-2
TGTGCCAGCAGCTCCCTCGGGAGCCTCTCTGGGGCCAACGTCCTGACTTTC
CASSSLGSLSGANVLTF
>-|-|TRBJ2-5|TRBV20-1
TGCAGTGCTAGACCTACTAGCCAAGAGACCCAGTACTTC
CSARPTSQETQYF
>TRBD2|-|TRBJ2-1|TRBV6-2/TRBV6-3
TGTGCCAGCAAAAACCCCCCTAGCGGGAGTGGGTTTTACAATGAGCAGTTCTTC
CASKNPPSGSGFYNEQFF
>-|many|TRBJ2-2|TRBV20-1
TGCAGTGCAAATTCCGGGACGGCCACCGGGGAGCTGTTTTTT
CSANSGTATGELFF